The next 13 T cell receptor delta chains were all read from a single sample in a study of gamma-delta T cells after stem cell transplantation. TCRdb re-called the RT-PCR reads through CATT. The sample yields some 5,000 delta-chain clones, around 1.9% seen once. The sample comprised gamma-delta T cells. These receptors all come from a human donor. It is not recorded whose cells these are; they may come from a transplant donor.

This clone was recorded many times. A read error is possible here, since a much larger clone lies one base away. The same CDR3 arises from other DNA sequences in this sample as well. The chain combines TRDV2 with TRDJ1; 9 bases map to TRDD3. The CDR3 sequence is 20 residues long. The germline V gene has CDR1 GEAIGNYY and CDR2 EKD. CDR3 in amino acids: CACDTVVLGDPRPYTDKLIF. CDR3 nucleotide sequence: TGTGCCTGTGACACGGTGGTACTGGGGGACCCTCGACCCTACACCGATAAGCTCATCTTT.

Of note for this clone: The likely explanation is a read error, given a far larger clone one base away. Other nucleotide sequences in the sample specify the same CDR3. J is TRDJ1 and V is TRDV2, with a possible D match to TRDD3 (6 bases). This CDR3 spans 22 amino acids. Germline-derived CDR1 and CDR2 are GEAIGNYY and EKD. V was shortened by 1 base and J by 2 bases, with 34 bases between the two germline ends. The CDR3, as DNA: TGTGCCTGTGACACGCTCGGGGGCGAAAACGATCTAGAGGGGGACGCTACCGATAAACTCATCTTT. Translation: CACDTLGGENDLEGDATDKLIF.

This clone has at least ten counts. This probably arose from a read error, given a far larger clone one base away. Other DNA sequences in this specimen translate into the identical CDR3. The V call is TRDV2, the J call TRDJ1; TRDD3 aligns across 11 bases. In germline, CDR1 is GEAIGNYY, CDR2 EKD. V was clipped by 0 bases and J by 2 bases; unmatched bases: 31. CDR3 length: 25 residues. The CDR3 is CACDTLNPPILGDKGPDRMTDKLIF. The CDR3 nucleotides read TGTGCCTGTGACACCTTAAACCCTCCCATACTGGGGGATAAGGGACCAGACCGTATGACCGATAAACTCATCTTT.

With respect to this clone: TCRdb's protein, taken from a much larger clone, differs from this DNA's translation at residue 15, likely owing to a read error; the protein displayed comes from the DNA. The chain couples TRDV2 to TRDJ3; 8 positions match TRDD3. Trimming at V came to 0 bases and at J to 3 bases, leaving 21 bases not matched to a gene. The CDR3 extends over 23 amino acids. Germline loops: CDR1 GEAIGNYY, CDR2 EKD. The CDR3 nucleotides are TGTGCCTGTGACACCGTTGTCCGGGATACGCCGGAAGAAACCTTCTGGGACACCCGACAGATGTTTTTC. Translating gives CACDTVVRDTPEETFWDTRQMFF.

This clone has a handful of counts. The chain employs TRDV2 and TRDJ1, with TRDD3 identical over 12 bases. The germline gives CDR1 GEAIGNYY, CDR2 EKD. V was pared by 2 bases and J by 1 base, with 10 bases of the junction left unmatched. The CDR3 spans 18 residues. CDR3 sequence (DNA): TGTGCCTGTGACATTCTGGGGGATACGCGGGGGGCCACCGATAAACTCATCTTT. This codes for CACDILGDTRGATDKLIF.

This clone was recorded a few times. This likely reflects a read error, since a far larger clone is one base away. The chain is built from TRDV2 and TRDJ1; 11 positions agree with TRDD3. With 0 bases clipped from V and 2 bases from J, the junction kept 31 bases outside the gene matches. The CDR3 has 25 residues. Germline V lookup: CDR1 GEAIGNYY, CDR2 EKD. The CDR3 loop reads CACDTLNPPILGDKVPDRMTDKLIF. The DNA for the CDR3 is TGTGCCTGTGACACCTTAAATCCTCCCATACTGGGGGATAAGGTACCAGACCGTATGACCGATAAACTCATCTTT.

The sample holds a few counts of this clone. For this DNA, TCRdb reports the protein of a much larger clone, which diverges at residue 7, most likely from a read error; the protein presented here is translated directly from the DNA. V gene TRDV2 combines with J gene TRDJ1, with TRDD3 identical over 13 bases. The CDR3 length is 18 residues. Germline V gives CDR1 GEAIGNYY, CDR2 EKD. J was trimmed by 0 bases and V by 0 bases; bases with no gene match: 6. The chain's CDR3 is CACDTVPTGGYDTDKLIF. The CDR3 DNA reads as TGTGCCTGTGACACCGTTCCGACTGGGGGATACGACACCGATAAACTCATCTTT.

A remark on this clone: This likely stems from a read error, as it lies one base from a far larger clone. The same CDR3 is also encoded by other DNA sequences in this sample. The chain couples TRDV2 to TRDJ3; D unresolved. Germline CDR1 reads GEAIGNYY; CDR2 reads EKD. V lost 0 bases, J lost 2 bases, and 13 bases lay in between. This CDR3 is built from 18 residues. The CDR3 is CACDTVLGRTWDTRQMFF. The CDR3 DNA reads TGTGCCTGTGACACCGTATTGGGACGAACCTGGGACACCCGACAGATGTTTTTC.

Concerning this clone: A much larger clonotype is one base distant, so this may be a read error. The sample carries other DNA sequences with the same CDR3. CDR3 region: CACDPIWGGNLSSWDTRQMFF. CDR3 bases: TGTGCCTGTGACCCGATCTGGGGGGGAAACTTGAGCTCCTGGGACACCCGACAGATGTTCTTC. This sequence joins TRDV2 and TRDJ3, with 7 bases that match TRDD3. This CDR3 is built from 21 residues. Looked up from germline, CDR1 is GEAIGNYY and CDR2 is EKD.

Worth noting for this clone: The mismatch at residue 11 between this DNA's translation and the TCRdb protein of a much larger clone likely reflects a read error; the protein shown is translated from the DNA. CDR3 protein: CACDAVLGDTLDTDKLIF. The CDR3 coding sequence is TGTGCCTGTGACGCCGTACTGGGGGATACGCTGGACACCGATAAACTCATCTTT. The chain is built from TRDV2 and TRDJ1; 13 positions agree with TRDD3. CDR1 and CDR2 (germline): GEAIGNYY, EKD. There are 18 residues in the CDR3. Trimming at V came to 3 bases and at J to 0 bases, leaving 9 bases not matched to a gene.

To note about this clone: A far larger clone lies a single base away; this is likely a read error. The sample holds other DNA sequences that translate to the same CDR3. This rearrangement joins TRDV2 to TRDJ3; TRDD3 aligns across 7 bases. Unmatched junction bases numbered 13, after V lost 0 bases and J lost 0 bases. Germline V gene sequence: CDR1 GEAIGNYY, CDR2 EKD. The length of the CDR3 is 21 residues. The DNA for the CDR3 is TGTGCCTGTGACACCGTGCGTACCGGGGGATCAAACTCCTGGGACACCCGACAGATGTTTTTC. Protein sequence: CACDTVRTGGSNSWDTRQMFF.

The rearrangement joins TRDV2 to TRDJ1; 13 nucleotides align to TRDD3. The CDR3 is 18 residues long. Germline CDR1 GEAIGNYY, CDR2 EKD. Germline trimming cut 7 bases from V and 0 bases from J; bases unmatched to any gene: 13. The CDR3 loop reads CACKELGDTEGHTDKLIF. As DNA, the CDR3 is TGTGCCTGCAAAGAACTGGGGGATACGGAGGGGCACACCGATAAACTCATCTTT.

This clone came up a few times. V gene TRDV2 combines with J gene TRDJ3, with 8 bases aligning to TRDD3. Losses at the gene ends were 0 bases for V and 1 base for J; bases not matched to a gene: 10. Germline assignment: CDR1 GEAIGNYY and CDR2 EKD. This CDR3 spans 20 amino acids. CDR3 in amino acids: CACDTLTGGAASWDTRQMFF. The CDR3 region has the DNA TGTGCCTGTGACACCCTTACTGGGGGTGCCGCGTCCTGGGACACCCGACAGATGTTTTTC.